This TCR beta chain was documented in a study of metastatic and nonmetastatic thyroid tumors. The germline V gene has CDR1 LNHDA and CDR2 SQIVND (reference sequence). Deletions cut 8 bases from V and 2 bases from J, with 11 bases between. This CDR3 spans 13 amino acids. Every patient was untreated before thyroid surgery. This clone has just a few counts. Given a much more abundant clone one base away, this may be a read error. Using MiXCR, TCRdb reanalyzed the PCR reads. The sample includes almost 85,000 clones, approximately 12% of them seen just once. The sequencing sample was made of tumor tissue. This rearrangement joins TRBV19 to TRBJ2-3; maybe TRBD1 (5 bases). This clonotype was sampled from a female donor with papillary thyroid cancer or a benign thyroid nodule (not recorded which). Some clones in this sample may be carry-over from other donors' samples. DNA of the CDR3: TGTGCCAGTTCACAGGTCTACACAGATACGCAGTATTTT. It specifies CASSQVYTDTQYF. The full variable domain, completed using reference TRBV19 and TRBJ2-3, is DGGITQSPKYLFRKEGQNVTLSCEQNLNHDAMYWYRQDPGQGLRLIYYSQIVNDFQKGDIAEGYSVSREKKESFPLTVTSAQKNPTAFYLCASSQVYTDTQYFGPGTRLTVL.